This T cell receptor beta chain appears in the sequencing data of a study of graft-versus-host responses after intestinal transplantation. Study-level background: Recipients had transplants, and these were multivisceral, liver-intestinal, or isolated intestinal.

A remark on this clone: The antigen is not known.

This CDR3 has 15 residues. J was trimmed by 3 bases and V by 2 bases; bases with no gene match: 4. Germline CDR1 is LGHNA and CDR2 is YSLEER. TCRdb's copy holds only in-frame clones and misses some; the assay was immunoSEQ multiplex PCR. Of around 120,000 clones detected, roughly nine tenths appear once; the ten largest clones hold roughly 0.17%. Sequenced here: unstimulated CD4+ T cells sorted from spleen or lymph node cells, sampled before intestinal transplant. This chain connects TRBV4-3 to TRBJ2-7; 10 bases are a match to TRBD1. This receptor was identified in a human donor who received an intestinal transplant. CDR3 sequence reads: CASSQTGTGVYEQYF. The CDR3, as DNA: TGCGCCAGCAGCCAAACCGGGACAGGGGTCTACGAGCAGTACTTC.